These 18 T cell receptor beta chains were all obtained from the same sample, sequenced in a study of T cell responses to AZD1222 COVID-19 vaccine. Assay: immunoSEQ multiplex PCR; the TCRdb copy retains only in-frame clones and omits some. The sample holds around 110,000 clones; over 75% are singletons and the top ten take about 4%. Here the sequenced sample was peripheral blood, taken on day 0 of MenACWY control vaccination. Receptors were obtained from an adult in good health.

This clone was detected only once. The chain has TRBV4-1 and TRBJ1-3; 10 nucleotides align to TRBD1. Germline trimming cut 4 bases from V and 0 bases from J; bases unmatched to any gene: 12. The germline gives CDR1 MGHRA, CDR2 YSYEKL. This CDR3 spans 19 amino acids. CDR3 residues: CASSLEGQGRVGSGNTIYF. CDR3 nucleotide sequence: TGCGCCAGCAGCCTCGAGGGACAGGGGCGAGTAGGCTCTGGAAACACCATATATTTT.

The rearrangement joins TRBV9 to TRBJ1-5; D is unresolved. The CDR3 covers 14 residues. CDR1 is SGDLS, CDR2 YYNGEE, per germline. V was shortened by 0 bases and J by 2 bases, with 6 bases between the two germline ends. The DNA for the CDR3 is TGTGCCAGCAGCGTAGCTGGCGGCAATCAGCCCCAGCATTTT. It encodes CASSVAGGNQPQHF.

The chain carries TRBV7-2 and TRBJ2-1; 16 positions match TRBD2. The CDR3 runs to 16 residues. The germline V gene encodes CDR1 SGHTA and CDR2 FQGNSA. V shed 5 bases, J shed 8 bases, and the junction held 6 bases outside the gene matches. CDR3 sequence reads: CASSEGLAGGPHEQFF. CDR3 in DNA: TGTGCCAGCAGCGAGGGACTAGCGGGGGGGCCCCATGAGCAGTTCTTC. Combining the CDR3 with reference TRBV7-2 and TRBJ2-1 gives the whole variable domain GAGVSQSPSNKVTEKGKDVELRCDPISGHTALYWYRQSLGQGLEFLIYFQGNSAPDKSGLPSDRFSAERTGGSVSTLTIQRTQQEDSAVYLCASSEGLAGGPHEQFFGPGTRLTVL.

The genes are TRBV29-1 and TRBJ1-2; tentative D call: TRBD1 (5 bases). Deletions cut 7 bases from V and 4 bases from J, with 16 bases between. The CDR3 is 13 residues long. Germline CDR1 SQVTM, CDR2 ANQGSEA. This CDR3 reads CSALSGTPYGYTF. The CDR3 coding sequence is TGCAGCGCACTGTCCGGGACCCCCTATGGCTACACCTTC. The whole variable domain, remainder taken from reference TRBV29-1 and TRBJ1-2, is SAVISQKPSRDICQRGTSLTIQCQVDSQVTMMFWYRQQPGQSLTLIATANQGSEATYESGFVIDKFPISRPNLTFSTLTVSNMSPEDSSIYLCSALSGTPYGYTFGSGTRLTVV.

The chain uses TRBV6-2 or TRBV6-3 and TRBJ1-4; 8 bases match TRBD1. The V gene end was trimmed by 2 bases and the J gene end by 5 bases; junction bases not matched to a gene: 1. The CDR3 has 14 residues. Germline-derived CDR1 and CDR2 are MNHEY and SVGEGT. This chain's CDR3 is CASSYAGGNEKLFF. The CDR3 nucleotides are TGTGCCAGCAGTTACGCAGGGGGCAATGAAAAACTGTTTTTT.

The V and J genes are TRBV9 and TRBJ1-1; D is unresolved. The CDR3 covers 15 residues. V was trimmed by 3 bases and J by 3 bases, leaving 15 bases between them. The germline gives CDR1 SGDLS, CDR2 YYNGEE. The CDR3 coding sequence is TGTGCCAGCAGCGCCCGAGGCCGGAGGGACACTGAAGCTTTCTTT. Its protein product is CASSARGRRDTEAFF.

The chain combines TRBV5-8 with TRBJ2-3, with TRBD1 matching over 7 bases. The CDR3 totals 15 residues. Germline V gene data show CDR1 as SGHTS and CDR2 as YDEGEE. The ends lost 0 bases at V and 2 bases at J; junction bases unmatched: 3. The CDR3 coding sequence is TGTGCCAGCAGCTTGGTAGGGGGCCTCACAGATACGCAGTATTTT. Translation gives CASSLVGGLTDTQYF.

This rearrangement joins TRBV5-1 to TRBJ1-2, with unresolved D. V shed 0 bases and J shed 8 bases, with 5 bases lying between them. Germline V gene lookup returns CDR1 SGHRS and CDR2 YFSETQ. The length of the CDR3 is 11 residues. CDR3 sequence (DNA): TGCGCCAGCAGCTTGGAGGGAGGCTACACCTTC. Its translation: CASSLEGGYTF.

This chain joins TRBV3-1 (or the pseudogene TRBV3-2) and TRBJ2-1, with D possibly being TRBD2 (6 bases). The CDR3 has 18 amino acids. Looked up from germline, CDR1 is LGHDT and CDR2 is YNNKEL (reference sequence). V dropped 4 bases and J dropped 0 bases, with 19 bases sitting between them. The chain's CDR3 is CASSRPGVKRSSYNEQFF. For the CDR3, the DNA is TGTGCCAGCAGCCGGCCGGGGGTGAAACGGAGCTCCTACAATGAGCAGTTCTTC.

This sequence joins TRBV12-2 and TRBJ2-4. TRBV12-2 is a pseudogene. This CDR3 contains 14 residues. CDR3 DNA sequence: TGTGCAAGTCGCTTGTGGTTAGCCAAAAACATTCAGTACTTC. Encoded protein: CASRLWLAKNIQYF.

J is TRBJ2-5 and V is TRBV6-5; no clear D gene. V lost 6 bases, J lost 3 bases, and 8 bases lay in between. The CDR3 sequence is 12 residues long. CDR1 is MNHEY, CDR2 SVGAGI, per germline. The CDR3 loop reads CASSLQKETQYF. Here the CDR3 DNA reads TGTGCCAGCAGCCTACAGAAAGAGACCCAGTACTTC.

The gene calls are TRBV5-8 and TRBJ1-2; the D gene is possibly TRBD1 (5 bases). This CDR3 spans 13 amino acids. CDR1 and CDR2 from the germline V gene are SGHTS and YDEGEE. V was pared by 6 bases and J by 8 bases, with 17 bases between. CDR3 region: CASTRTSGEGYTF. Here the CDR3 DNA reads TGTGCCAGCACCCGGACTTCGGGGGAGGGCTACACCTTC.

This sequence joins TRBV30 and TRBJ2-3; D is ambiguous. V lost 5 bases to trimming and J lost 4 bases, with 7 bases between them. Germline values: CDR1 GTSNPN, CDR2 SVGIG (reference sequence). This CDR3 comprises 11 residues. The CDR3 region is CAWDRADTQYF. In DNA form, the CDR3 reads TGTGCCTGGGACCGGGCAGATACGCAGTATTTT.

This sequence joins TRBV9 and TRBJ1-1; 9 bases agree with TRBD1. The junction had 8 bases not matched to a gene; V was cut back by 4 bases and J by 1 base. CDR3 length equals 16 residues. Per germline, CDR1 SGDLS and CDR2 YYNGEE. CDR3 DNA sequence: TGTGCCAGCAGCTCACTCGGGACAGGGAAGAACACTGAAGCTTTCTTT. Translating it yields CASSSLGTGKNTEAFF.

The rearrangement uses TRBV7-9 and TRBJ2-6; no definite D call. Germline CDR1 reads SEHNR; CDR2 reads FQNEAQ (reference sequence). V dropped 7 bases and J dropped 0 bases, with 4 bases sitting between them. The CDR3 spans 13 residues. As DNA, the CDR3 is TGTGCCAGCATCACCTCTGGGGCCAACGTCCTGACTTTC. Translation: CASITSGANVLTF.

The chain uses TRBV10-3 and TRBJ2-7; 8 nucleotides align to TRBD2. The CDR3 is made up of 16 amino acids. The V and J ends lost 0 bases and 4 bases, in that order; junction bases with no gene match: 8. CDR1 ENHRY and CDR2 SYGVKD come from the germline V gene. CDR3 bases: TGTGCCATCAGTGAGTCGGGCGGGGGGCGCAAGTACGAGCAGTACTTC. Translated, it gives CAISESGGGRKYEQYF.

The chain carries TRBV6-5 and TRBJ1-1, with a tentative D call TRBD1 (5 bases). The germline gives CDR1 MNHEY, CDR2 SVGAGI. Trimming left V 2 bases short and J 3 bases short, with 13 bases between. The CDR3 contains 15 residues. The CDR3 reads CASSYAGTEDTEAFF. The CDR3 DNA reads as TGTGCCAGCAGTTACGCCGGGACGGAAGACACTGAAGCTTTCTTT.

This chain links TRBV7-3 with TRBJ2-7, with TRBD2 as a possible D gene (6 bases). Trimming shortened V by 5 bases and J by 0 bases, and 14 bases separated the two germline ends. CDR1 and CDR2 (germline): SGHTA, FQGTGA. This CDR3 has 15 amino acids. CDR3 sequence: CASSPTPGVSYEQYF. The CDR3 bases are TGTGCCAGCAGCCCAACCCCGGGGGTCTCCTACGAGCAGTACTTC.